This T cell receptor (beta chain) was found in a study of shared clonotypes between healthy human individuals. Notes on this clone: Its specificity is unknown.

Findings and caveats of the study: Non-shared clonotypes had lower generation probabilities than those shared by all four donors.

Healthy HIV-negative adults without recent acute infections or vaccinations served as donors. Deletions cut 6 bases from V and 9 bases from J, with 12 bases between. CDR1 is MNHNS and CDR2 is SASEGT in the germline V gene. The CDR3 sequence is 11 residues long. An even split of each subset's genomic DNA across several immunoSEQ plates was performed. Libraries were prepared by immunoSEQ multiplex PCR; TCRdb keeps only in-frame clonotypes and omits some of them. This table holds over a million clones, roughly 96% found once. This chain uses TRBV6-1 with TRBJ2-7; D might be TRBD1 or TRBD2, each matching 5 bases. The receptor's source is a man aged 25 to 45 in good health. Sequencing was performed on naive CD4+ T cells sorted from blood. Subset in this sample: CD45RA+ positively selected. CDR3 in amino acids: CASRGTAAQYF. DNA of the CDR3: TGTGCCAGCAGGGGGACCGCCGCGCAGTACTTC.